The rows below give T cell receptor beta chains drawn from one sample of a study of spatial heterogeneity in lung cancer. From the 5' RACE reads, TCRdb called clonotypes with MiXCR, one entry per CDR3 protein. The table lists 35,000 to 50,000 distinct CDR3 sequences, around 21% of them singletons. The starting material was PBMCs, obtained at follow-up. The receptors were sampled from a female donor with early-stage non-small cell lung cancer. Each CDR3 is given with its conserved first and last residue. Fields, in order: V gene, D gene, clone size, J gene, CDR3 protein, CDR3 DNA. A D gene is named only where the DNA matches it firmly. A row's size may be missing; if present it is once, few, many or a size class.

>TRBV3-1|NA|NA|TRBJ1-6
CASTQEADANSPLHF
TGTGCCAGCACTCAAGAGGCGGACGCTAATTCACCCCTCCACTTT
>TRBV7-2|NA|few|TRBJ1-5
CASSSMGGGNQPQHF
TGTGCCAGCAGCTCCATGGGGGGTGGCAATCAGCCCCAGCATTTT
>TRBV7-2|TRBD2|NA|TRBJ2-7
CASSYRLAGGEQYF
TGTGCCAGCAGCTACCGACTAGCGGGGGGGGAGCAGTACTTC
>TRBV18|TRBD2|NA|TRBJ2-1
CASSPLAGGPNEQFF
TGTGCCAGCTCACCACTAGCGGGAGGGCCGAATGAGCAGTTCTTC
>TRBV5-1|TRBD2|NA|TRBJ2-7
CASSSRGLAGVGEQYF
TGCGCCAGCAGCTCCCGTGGACTAGCGGGAGTGGGCGAGCAGTACTTC
>TRBV11-2|NA|once|TRBJ1-4
CASSEAGIRLFF
TGTGCCAGCAGCGAGGCGGGCATTCGGCTGTTTTTT
>TRBV7-2|NA|few|TRBJ1-2
CASSSNGDRALYGYTF
TGTGCCAGCAGCTCGAACGGAGACAGAGCGCTCTATGGCTACACCTTC
>TRBV29-1|NA|few|TRBJ1-5
CSVSFGSNQPQHF
TGCAGCGTTTCTTTCGGTTCCAATCAGCCCCAGCATTTT
>TRBV19|NA|many|TRBJ1-1
CASTQKRDTEAFF
TGTGCCAGTACCCAGAAGAGGGACACTGAAGCTTTCTTT
>TRBV20-1|TRBD2|many|TRBJ2-3
CSAPPAGGRDTQYF
TGCAGTGCCCCTCCAGCGGGAGGACGAGATACGCAGTATTTT
>TRBV21-1|NA|NA|TRBJ2-6
CALGSNSGANVLTF
TGTGCCCTGGGGTCAAACTCTGGGGCCAACGTCCTGACTTTC
>TRBV3-1|NA|NA|TRBJ2-5
CASSQRGEETQYF
TGTGCCAGCAGCCAACGAGGGGAAGAGACCCAGTACTTC
>TRBV10-3|TRBD1|NA|TRBJ2-5
CAISPGTGDQETQYF
TGTGCCATCAGTCCCGGGACAGGGGACCAAGAGACCCAGTACTTC
>TRBV14|NA|NA|TRBJ1-6
CASSGSEILNSPLHF
TGTGCCAGCAGCGGGTCCGAAATTTTAAATTCACCCCTCCACTTT
>TRBV11-2|NA|many|TRBJ2-1
CASSLKVWYPTTDEQFF
TGTGCCAGCAGCTTAAAAGTGTGGTACCCTACTACGGATGAGCAGTTCTTC
>TRBV3-1|NA|NA|TRBJ2-3
CASSHFGQGSADTQYF
TGTGCCAGCAGCCATTTTGGGCAGGGATCGGCAGATACGCAGTATTTT
>TRBV10-1|NA|many|TRBJ2-1
CASSESKNEQFF
TGCGCCAGCAGTGAGTCGAAAAATGAGCAGTTCTTC
>TRBV29-1|TRBD1|NA|TRBJ1-2
CSVVWSGGSGYTF
TGCAGCGTTGTTTGGTCAGGGGGCAGTGGCTACACCTTC
>TRBV29-1|NA|NA|TRBJ2-1
CSVERQGIREQFF
TGCAGCGTTGAGCGTCAGGGAATACGTGAGCAGTTCTTC
>TRBV3-1|NA|large|TRBJ2-3
CASSPADFPSTDTQYF
TGTGCCAGCAGCCCCGCGGACTTTCCTAGCACAGATACGCAGTATTTT
>TRBV4-1|NA|many|TRBJ1-4
CASSPIARERRDNEKLFF
TGCGCCAGCAGTCCTATCGCGAGGGAGCGGAGAGATAATGAAAAACTGTTTTTT
>TRBV18|NA|many|TRBJ2-7
CASSPGLVSYEQYF
TGTGCCAGCTCACCGGGGCTAGTTTCCTACGAGCAGTACTTC
>TRBV6-2/TRBV6-3|NA|many|TRBJ2-5
CASSYRLQEETQYF
TGTGCCAGCAGTTACCGATTACAGGAAGAGACCCAGTACTTC
>TRBV20-1|TRBD1|many|TRBJ2-5
CSASRAGGLETQYF
TGCAGTGCCAGCCGGGCAGGGGGCTTGGAGACCCAGTACTTC
>TRBV29-1|NA|NA|TRBJ1-4
CSAGGAMGKLFF
TGCAGCGCTGGCGGGGCGATGGGAAAACTGTTTTTT
>TRBV10-2|NA|NA|TRBJ2-2
CAARGPTNTGELFF
TGCGCCGCCCGGGGGCCCACGAACACCGGGGAGCTGTTTTTT
>TRBV5-5|NA|NA|TRBJ1-2
CASSPDGGGYGYTF
TGTGCCAGCAGCCCGGACGGGGGCGGCTATGGCTACACCTTC